This T cell receptor (beta chain) was identified in a study of OX40 agonist ivuxolimab in advanced cancers. Across the whole study: Dose-escalation subjects each had hepatocellular carcinoma, melanoma, renal cell or head and neck cancer.

Findings and caveats of the study: Mean expanded clone counts were higher in CD8+ than CD4+ T cells.

On this clone itself: No antigen is known for it.

Data came from immunoSEQ multiplex PCR; TCRdb stores just in-frame clones and leaves some out. This sample carries tens of thousands of clones, around 80% of them seen once, and the ten largest clones take roughly 5.1%. Sequences were derived from CD4+ or CD8+ T cells sorted from blood, sampled in a trial of the OX40 agonist ivuxolimab. The source is an adult with an advanced solid tumor such as melanoma, head and neck, liver or kidney cancer.

The CDR3 sequence is CASSFPDRGSGYTF. As DNA, the CDR3 is TGTGCCAGCAGCTTTCCTGACAGGGGATCTGGCTACACCTTC. This rearrangement joins TRBV7-9 to TRBJ1-2; the match to TRBD1 covers 8 bases. V shed 3 bases, J shed 7 bases, and the junction held 7 bases outside the gene matches. In germline, CDR1 is SEHNR, CDR2 FQNEAQ (reference sequence). The CDR3 extends over 14 amino acids.